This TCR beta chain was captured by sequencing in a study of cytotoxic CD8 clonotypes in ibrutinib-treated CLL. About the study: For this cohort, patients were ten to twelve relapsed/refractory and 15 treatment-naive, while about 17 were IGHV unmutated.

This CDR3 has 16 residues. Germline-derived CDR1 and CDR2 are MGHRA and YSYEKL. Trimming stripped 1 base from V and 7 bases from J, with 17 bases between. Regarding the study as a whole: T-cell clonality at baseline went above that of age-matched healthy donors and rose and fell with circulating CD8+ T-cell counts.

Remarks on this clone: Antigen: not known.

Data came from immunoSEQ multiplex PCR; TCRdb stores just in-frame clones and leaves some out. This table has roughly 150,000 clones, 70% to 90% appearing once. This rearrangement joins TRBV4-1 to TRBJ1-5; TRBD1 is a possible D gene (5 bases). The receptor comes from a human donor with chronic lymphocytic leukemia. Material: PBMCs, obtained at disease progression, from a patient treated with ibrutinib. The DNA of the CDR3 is TGCGCCAGCAGCCAAGGAACAGACCGTTGGGGGCAGCCCCAGCATTTT. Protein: CASSQGTDRWGQPQHF.